These 30 T cell receptor beta chains share one sample of origin, sequenced in a study of cytomegalovirus exposure and HLA in healthy donors. Primers: 60 Vbeta forward and 13 Jbeta reverse. Profiled with immunoSEQ multiplex PCR; TCRdb holds only in-frame clones, not every one. The sample lists roughly 100,000 clones; approximately 9% were seen once. Sequencing was done on a sample of PBMCs. The origin of the receptors is a man between 45 and 60 years old in good health and CMV-seropositive.

This clone was observed a handful of times. V usage is TRBV5-4 and J usage is TRBJ1-1; D uncertain. The CDR3 loop spans 13 amino acids. The V end lost 4 bases, the J end lost 1 base, and 8 bases lay between the germline ends. Per germline, CDR1 SGHNT and CDR2 YYREEE (reference sequence). This CDR3 reads CASSPRSNTEAFF. Here the CDR3 DNA reads TGTGCCAGCAGCCCGAGATCGAACACTGAAGCTTTCTTT.

The table lists this clone with a few counts. The rearrangement joins TRBV5-1 to TRBJ2-3, with 15 nucleotides matching TRBD2. The CDR3 covers 18 residues. The germline V gene encodes CDR1 SGHRS and CDR2 YFSETQ. V shed 4 bases and J 1 base; nucleotides not matched to a gene: 7. CDR3 sequence: CASSAGLAGGGRTDTQYF. The DNA for the CDR3 is TGCGCCAGCAGCGCGGGACTAGCGGGAGGAGGTCGCACAGATACGCAGTATTTT.

V gene TRBV15 combines with J gene TRBJ1-2; possible D gene TRBD1, 6 bases. Germline CDR1 reads LNHNV; CDR2 reads YYDKDF (reference sequence). The CDR3 extends over 15 amino acids. The V end lost 0 bases, the J end lost 8 bases, and 16 bases lay between the germline ends. CDR3 in DNA: TGTGCCACCAGCAGAGATCAGGGGCGCACGGGCGGCTACACCTTC. Protein product: CATSRDQGRTGGYTF. Full variable domain (outside the CDR3, taken from reference TRBV15 and TRBJ1-2): DAMVIQNPRYQVTQFGKPVTLSCSQTLNHNVMYWYQQKSSQAPKLLFHYYDKDFNNEADTPDNFQSRRPNTSFCFLDIRSPGLGDTAMYLCATSRDQGRTGGYTFGSGTRLTVV.

This chain links TRBV19 with TRBJ2-1; possibly TRBD2 for D (6 bases). There are 15 residues in the CDR3. Germline V gene lookup returns CDR1 LNHDA and CDR2 SQIVND (reference sequence). Deletions cut 5 bases from V and 6 bases from J, with 17 bases between. In DNA, the CDR3 is TGTGCCAGTAGTCCGTACGGGACTCGACCCAATGAGCAGTTCTTC. This encodes CASSPYGTRPNEQFF.

This chain uses TRBV5-1 with TRBJ2-1; 10 bases match TRBD2. There are 13 residues in the CDR3. Per the germline V gene, CDR1 is SGHRS and CDR2 is YFSETQ. V lost 4 bases, J lost 10 bases, and 5 bases stayed unmatched. In DNA, the CDR3 is TGCGCCAGCAGCCTCCAGCGGGAGGGGGAGCAGTTCTTC. Translating it yields CASSLQREGEQFF. Supplemented by reference TRBV5-1 and TRBJ2-1, the full variable domain reads KAGVTQTPRYLIKTRGQQVTLSCSPISGHRSVSWYQQTPGQGLQFLFEYFSETQRNKGNFPGRFSGRQFSNSRSEMNVSTLELGDSALYLCASSLQREGEQFFGPGTRLTVL.

The V gene is TRBV4-3, the J gene TRBJ1-2; D perhaps matches TRBD1 (6 bases). V lost 0 bases and J lost 2, with 13 bases in between. The germline CDR1 and CDR2 sequences are LGHNA and YSLEER. The CDR3 has 16 residues. The CDR3 DNA sequence: TGCGCCAGCAGCCAAGATATCGGACAGCAGAACTATGGCTACACCTTC. Translated, it gives CASSQDIGQQNYGYTF.

This clone was seen many times. The chain recombines TRBV5-1 with TRBJ2-5, with 7 bases fitting TRBD2. The germline CDR1 and CDR2 sequences are SGHRS and YFSETQ. The ends lost 0 bases at V and 1 base at J; junction bases unmatched: 9. CDR3 length: 17 amino acids. As DNA, the CDR3 is TGCGCCAGCAGCTTGGGGTATAGAAGCGGGGCCCAAGAGACCCAGTACTTC. Amino acid sequence: CASSLGYRSGAQETQYF.

This clone has more than one count but fewer than ten. The chain joins TRBV2 to TRBJ2-1; TRBD1 agrees at 7 bases. J gave up 10 bases and V 7 bases, and 1 base lay outside the gene matches. CDR3 length: 10 residues. Germline CDR1 reads SNHLY; CDR2 reads FYNNEI. CDR3 protein: CASTGGEQFF. The CDR3 DNA follows: TGTGCCAGCACAGGGGGAGAGCAGTTCTTC.

This chain links TRBV6-5 with TRBJ1-2, with 9 bases aligning to TRBD1. This CDR3 region has 16 residues. After removal of 4 bases from V and 3 bases from J, the junction contained 9 bases not matched to a gene. From germline, CDR1 is MNHEY and CDR2 SVGAGI. CDR3 bases: TGTGCCAGCAGTTTAACCGGGACAGGGTCCTACTATGGCTACACCTTC. As protein: CASSLTGTGSYYGYTF.

The chain combines TRBV5-1 with TRBJ2-7; TRBD1 agrees at 10 bases. Germline V CDR1 and CDR2: SGHRS, YFSETQ. V was pared by 4 bases and J by 4 bases, with 11 bases of the junction left unmatched. The CDR3 loop spans 16 amino acids. The CDR3: CASSAGQGNNMYEQYF. CDR3 nucleotide sequence: TGCGCCAGCAGCGCGGGACAGGGGAATAATATGTACGAGCAGTACTTC.

The chain recombines TRBV9 with TRBJ2-2; TRBD1 is a possible D gene (5 bases). The CDR3 is 17 residues long. Germline values: CDR1 SGDLS, CDR2 YYNGEE. Trimming took 0 bases from V and 4 from J, leaving 16 bases between them. This CDR3 reads CASSVGEVGPGTGELFF. Here the CDR3 DNA reads TGTGCCAGCAGCGTAGGAGAAGTGGGGCCGGGCACCGGGGAGCTGTTTTTT.

This clone has a handful of counts. The CDR3 DNA sequence: TGCGCCAGCAGCCCGGAGTCAGGGCGCCTGCAGTATTTT. Its translation is CASSPESGRLQYF. This chain uses TRBV5-1 with TRBJ2-3; D perhaps matches TRBD1 (5 bases). The V gene's germline CDR1 is SGHRS and CDR2 YFSETQ. Trimming removed 4 bases at V and 11 bases at J, with 17 bases between. CDR3 length: 13 residues.

The V call is TRBV12-5, the J call TRBJ2-3, with 8 positions matching TRBD2. Germline loops: CDR1 LGHNT, CDR2 FRNRAP. V was pared by 0 bases and J by 1 base, with 6 bases of the junction left unmatched. The CDR3 has 17 residues. The CDR3 protein is CASGLVGIAGRTDTQYF. DNA of the CDR3: TGTGCTAGTGGTTTGGTAGGGATAGCGGGACGCACAGATACGCAGTATTTT.

In its sample, this clone was seen a few times. This chain uses TRBV4-1 with TRBJ1-2; D is ambiguous. With 1 base removed from V and 4 bases from J, the gap between germline ends came to 13 bases. The CDR3 has 15 residues. Germline loops: CDR1 MGHRA, CDR2 YSYEKL. The CDR3 reads CASSQGWPGSYGYTF. DNA for the CDR3: TGCGCCAGCAGCCAAGGATGGCCAGGTTCCTATGGCTACACCTTC.

The chain combines TRBV14 with TRBJ1-5; TRBD1 is a possible D gene (5 bases). CDR1 SGHDN and CDR2 FVKESK come from the germline V gene. The CDR3 loop spans 18 amino acids. The ends were cut back, 2 bases at V and 2 bases at J, with 19 bases in the middle. CDR3 DNA: TGTGCCAGCAGCCAACGGTTACAGGTTGGTCTTTGCAATCAGCCCCAGCATTTT. It encodes CASSQRLQVGLCNQPQHF.

Only a few counts were recorded for this clone. The chain is built from TRBV10-2 and TRBJ2-7, with 14 bases identical to TRBD2. The trim removed 8 bases at V and 4 bases at J, leaving 4 bases unmatched. The CDR3 is 14 amino acids. Germline V gene lookup returns CDR1 WSHSY and CDR2 SAAADI. CDR3 residues: CASGGLAGEYEQYF. The CDR3 nucleotides are TGCGCCAGCGGGGGACTAGCGGGAGAGTACGAGCAGTACTTC.

V and J are TRBV5-1 and TRBJ2-3; 10 bases are a match to TRBD2. CDR3 length: 17 amino acids. CDR1 and CDR2 (germline): SGHRS, YFSETQ. Trimming took 4 bases from V and 2 from J; bases not matched to a gene: 10. DNA for the CDR3: TGCGCCAGCAGCCGTGACTTACTAGCGGGAAACACAGATACGCAGTATTTT. Its translation: CASSRDLLAGNTDTQYF.

The sample holds many counts of this clone. V is TRBV6-1 and J is TRBJ1-1; D possibly corresponds to TRBD1 (5 bases). CDR3 length: 14 residues. The germline V and J ends were trimmed by 0 bases and 4 bases, with 9 bases remaining between them. Germline V gene lookup returns CDR1 MNHNS and CDR2 SASEGT. CDR3 sequence reads: CASSEAGGRTEAFF. CDR3 sequence (DNA): TGTGCCAGCAGTGAAGCGGGGGGTCGCACTGAAGCTTTCTTT.

This clone was found a few times. The V and J genes are TRBV30 and TRBJ1-5; unclear D gene. Per germline, CDR1 GTSNPN and CDR2 SVGIG (reference sequence). This CDR3 is built from 14 residues. Trimming stripped 1 base from V and 2 bases from J, with 9 bases between. Here the CDR3 reads CAWSGDTRNQPQHF. For the CDR3, the DNA is TGTGCCTGGAGTGGAGACACCCGCAATCAGCCCCAGCATTTT.

This clone was recorded once. The chain carries TRBV4-2 and TRBJ1-2, with D tentatively TRBD1 (5 bases). CDR3 length: 15 amino acids. The germline V gene encodes CDR1 LGHNA and CDR2 YNFKEQ. V gave up 1 base and J gave up 4 bases, with 13 bases separating them. CDR3 protein: CASSQVEGQGYGYTF. The CDR3 nucleotides are TGTGCCAGCAGCCAAGTTGAAGGGCAGGGCTATGGCTACACCTTC.

This clone has a handful of counts. This chain joins TRBV28 and TRBJ1-6; 8 nucleotides agree with TRBD1. The CDR3 has 16 residues. The junction had 10 bases not matched to a gene; V was cut back by 3 bases and J by 9 bases. The germline CDR1 and CDR2 sequences are MDHEN and SYDVKM. DNA of the CDR3: TGTGCCAGCAGTTTCCCCCCACGGACAGGGTCTTCACCCCTCCACTTT. Translation gives CASSFPPRTGSSPLHF.

This clone was seen a handful of times. Other DNA sequences within the sample encode an identical CDR3. The V and J genes are TRBV7-2 and TRBJ2-7; D possibly corresponds to TRBD2 (6 bases). The ends were cut back, 1 base at V and 7 bases at J, with 14 bases in the middle. The CDR3 runs to 14 residues. CDR1 is SGHTA, CDR2 FQGNSA, per germline. CDR3 in DNA: TGTGCCAGCAGCTTAGTCGCGGGGCCGAGGGAGCAGTACTTC. This translates into CASSLVAGPREQYF. Supplemented by reference TRBV7-2 and TRBJ2-7, the full variable domain reads GAGVSQSPSNKVTEKGKDVELRCDPISGHTALYWYRQSLGQGLEFLIYFQGNSAPDKSGLPSDRFSAERTGGSVSTLTIQRTQQEDSAVYLCASSLVAGPREQYFGPGTRLTVT.

This clone was detected a few times. The chain combines TRBV6-1 with TRBJ2-7; 10 bases match TRBD2. Germline CDR1 reads MNHNS; CDR2 reads SASEGT. This CDR3 is built from 14 residues. V was clipped by 8 bases and J by 3 bases; unmatched bases: 7. CDR3 in amino acids: CASFSGRTLYEQYF. The CDR3 nucleotides are TGTGCCAGCTTTAGCGGGAGGACCCTCTACGAGCAGTACTTC.

This clone was seen more than once but under ten times. The CDR3 loop reads CASRGRGTEAFF. DNA of the CDR3: TGTGCCAGCAGAGGAAGGGGCACTGAAGCTTTCTTT. This chain joins TRBV28 and TRBJ1-1, with D possibly being TRBD1 (5 bases). CDR3 length equals 12 residues. Germline V lookup: CDR1 MDHEN, CDR2 SYDVKM. The V end was cut by 6 bases, the J end by 4 bases, with 9 bases between.

DNA for the CDR3: TGTGCCAGCAGTCCGGGACTAGCGGGAGCCGAGCAGTACTTC. This gives the protein CASSPGLAGAEQYF. V usage is TRBV2 and J usage is TRBJ2-7; 14 positions agree with TRBD2. V shed 5 bases, J shed 6 bases, and the junction held 3 bases outside the gene matches. Germline V gene sequence: CDR1 SNHLY, CDR2 FYNNEI. The CDR3 is 14 residues long.

This clone was counted a few times. V gene TRBV28 combines with J gene TRBJ1-2, with a tentative D call TRBD1 (6 bases). CDR3 length: 14 amino acids. The germline V and J ends were trimmed by 3 bases and 4 bases, with 12 bases remaining between them. From germline, CDR1 is MDHEN and CDR2 SYDVKM. The CDR3 DNA reads TGTGCCAGCAGTTTTGGGGGCTCGGGCTATGGCTACACCTTC. It encodes CASSFGGSGYGYTF.

The V and J genes are TRBV12-2 and TRBJ1-1; TRBD1, as called in the table, went unchecked against the DNA. TRBV12-2 is flagged as a pseudogene. CDR3 size: 18 residues. The CDR3 here is CASRSKGQGIEMNTEAFF. The CDR3 nucleotides read TGTGCAAGTCGCTCGAAAGGACAGGGGATCGAGATGAACACTGAAGCTTTCTTT.

This clone was picked up a small number of times. The V gene is TRBV7-8, the J gene TRBJ2-7; the match to TRBD2 covers 11 bases. Losses at the gene ends were 6 bases for V and 6 bases for J; bases not matched to a gene: 10. The CDR3 is 15 residues long. Germline V gives CDR1 SGHVS, CDR2 FQNEAQ. In nucleotides, the CDR3 is TGTGCCAGCAGATCACTACTAGCGGGAGTAGCCGAGCAGTACTTC. It encodes CASRSLLAGVAEQYF.

The chain has TRBV6-1 and TRBJ1-5; 7 bases agree with TRBD1. Germline loops: CDR1 MNHNS, CDR2 SASEGT. The ends lost 6 bases at V and 0 bases at J; junction bases unmatched: 5. This CDR3 spans 15 amino acids. CDR3 nucleotide sequence: TGTGCCAGCAGACTAGGGGGCTATAGCAATCAGCCCCAGCATTTT. Translated, it gives CASRLGGYSNQPQHF.

This chain joins TRBV20-1 and TRBJ1-1, with D uncertain. CDR1 and CDR2 (germline): DFQATT, SNEGSKA (reference sequence). The CDR3 is made up of 11 amino acids. Trimming shortened V by 5 bases and J by 10 bases, and 14 bases separated the two germline ends. CDR3 DNA: TGCAGTGCTGCGCAATCCGAGAGAGCTTTCTTT. Protein: CSAAQSERAFF.